This section outlines one T cell receptor beta chain sequence together with its context. These data come from a study of technical replicates of blood from a few donors. Germline V CDR1 and CDR2: SGHVS, FNYEAQ. The CDR3 spans 16 residues. The J segment lost 5 bases and the V segment lost 1 base, leaving 7 bases of the junction unmatched. The assay was immunoSEQ multiplex PCR, and TCRdb's table has in-frame clones only and misses some. This table holds about 83,000 clones, more than 90% found once. This TCR was recovered from a human donor in good health. The rearrangement joins TRBV7-6 to TRBJ2-1; the match to TRBD2 covers 8 bases. Sample: T cells isolated from PBMCs. The CDR3 DNA follows: TGTGCCAGCAGCTTAGAGGCACTAGCGGTTAACAATGAGCAGTTCTTC. Translation gives CASSLEALAVNNEQFF. Full variable domain (missing parts from reference TRBV7-6 and TRBJ2-1): GAGVSQSPRYKVTKRGQDVALRCDPISGHVSLYWYRQALGQGPEFLTYFNYEAQQDKSGLPNDRFSAERPEGSISTLTIQRTEQRDSAMYRCASSLEALAVNNEQFFGPGTRLTVL.